This record looks at one TCR beta chain sequence and its context. Its antigen is not yet known. There are no base qualities to consult, and no much larger clone falls within one base. These data originate in a study of T cells in Graves' hyperthyroidism and ophthalmopathy (dated by TCRdb to between 2018 and 2021). Turning to the overall study: Peripheral blood was collected at initial diagnosis, before any treatment. TCR V-J signatures able to tell the groups apart were searched for in a discovery cohort of 95 to 100 patients, of whom over 40 had Graves' ophthalmopathy and 57 had stable Graves' hyperthyroidism. According to the paper, TCR Vbeta CDR3 sequencing was carried out on around 140 peripheral blood samples, which came from over 40 ophthalmopathy, approximately 78 hyperthyroidism and roughly 17 progressor patients. The 75 to 100 discovery patients were divided at random into training and test sets in a 7:3 ratio. After sampling, hyperthyroidism patients received methimazole starting at 30 mg daily, and ophthalmopathy patients received high-dose intravenous methylprednisolone. In addition, the study compared T-cell repertoires in thyroid tissue and in blood from roughly six Graves' hyperthyroidism patients. Whether ophthalmopathy could be predicted prospectively was tested in an independent validation cohort made up of about 18 hyperthyroidism patients plus 17 patients who later progressed to ophthalmopathy. Study-level results and caveats: No statistical method was used to fix the sample size in advance, and group allocation was not hidden from the investigators. Most expanded thyroid clonotypes (frequency above 0.001) were also found in blood, which suggests that blood repertoires may mirror thyroid immune responses. In validation, the model predicted progression to ophthalmopathy a median of 6.5 months before onset, with approximately 71% sensitivity and about 72% specificity. A 13 V-J signature model separated ophthalmopathy from stable hyperthyroidism, with around 90% sensitivity and 81.08% specificity in cross-validation and 80%/75% in testing.

Trimming takes 3 bases from V and 2 bases from J, and the germline ends sit 14 bases apart. The CDR3 numbers 15 residues from cysteine through phenylalanine. Here the CDR3 DNA is all that survives: 45 bases in frame from base 1. The germline V gene encodes CDR1 SGHRS and CDR2 YFSETQ. Moderately to severely active disease, a Clinical Activity Score of at least 3, a NOSPECS grade of at least 4, and a duration under 3 months were present in ophthalmopathy patients. The study excluded patients with uncontrolled infections, other autoimmune diseases, pregnancy or lactation. Diagnoses relied on clinical symptoms, serum thyroxine and TRAb, thyroid ultrasound and orbital computed tomography. PBMCs were isolated from more than 9 ml of fresh peripheral blood by Ficoll-Paque density gradient centrifugation. Total RNA was extracted using Trizol reagent, and RNA quality was assessed on an Agilent 2100 Bioanalyzer.

Amplification of TCR beta CDR3 regions was carried out from RNA transcripts. The TCR CDR3 was subjected to a first round of RT-PCR using the HTBI primer set and the Qiagen OneStep RT-PCR kit. A second multiplex PCR round built the libraries, followed by size selection and purification. Paired-end sequencing of the libraries was performed with 100 bp reads on an Illumina HiSeq2000. As for how the authors treated the data: SOAPnuke was used to process the raw data, throwing out any read that contained adapters or uncalled bases, had a mean Phred below 15, or lacked an exact constant-primer or identifier match. COPE v1.2.5 was used to merge the high-quality paired reads, and each unique nucleotide sequence was defined as a clonotype. MiTCR v1.1 was used to align clonotypes to the IMGT TRBV, TRBD and TRBJ reference segments. The analysis included only V-J combinations with a frequency above 0.0001, which together covered approximately 99% of the repertoires. The TCS score was defined as the ratio of F50 (clonal expansion) to E x V (chaos), calculated using BLOSUM62-based TCRdist between CDR3 peptides within each V-J. Welch's t-statistics and random forest reduced fewer than 600 V-J features to roughly 13, which were used in a naive Bayes classifier (R e1071). Using fastp trimming at Q25 and MiXCR clonotype assembly, TCRdb reanalyzed the public sequencing data and kept in-frame beta chains. Each entry is one CDR3 protein sequence, shown with its most common DNA and genes. TCRdb, not the authors, supplied the V and J calls. The sample table holds approximately 600,000 distinct CDR3 sequences, of which around 20% were seen once. The ten top clones hold approximately 30% of the sample.

The V gene is TRBV5-1 and the J gene is TRBJ2-5, with the D segment identity uncertain. Sequencing was carried out using blood. The clonotype originates from a young man with Graves' ophthalmopathy. This receptor carries the CDR3 CASSSSGDTQETQYF. Here is the DNA: TGCGCCAGCAGCTCCAGTGGCGACACACAAGAGACCCAGTACTTC.